Sequencing of this T cell receptor beta chain was carried out in a study of CXCR3-negative and CXCR3-positive naive CD8 T cells (dated by TCRdb to between 2019 and 2020). About the full investigation: In total, roughly 140 million TRB reads were obtained, which works out to roughly 1.5 +/- 0.3 million reads per library. The diversity and physicochemical repertoire analyses included some 11 donors pooled from two independent experiments. Naive subsets from 5 or 6 donors and memory cells from 3 donors were included in the TRBV-TRBJ cluster analysis.

What the authors observed across the whole study: Surface CD5, linked to self-reactivity in mice, was comparable between naive subsets; TCR interaction strength was therefore also inferred from TRB CDR3 physicochemical properties. CXCR3 expression partially decreased after cryopreservation, so most assays used freshly isolated PBMCs. Comparably high repertoire diversity was found in both naive subsets, whereas much lower repertoire diversity was found in memory CD8+ T cells. Compared with CXCR3-negative naive cells, CXCR3-positive naive cells had TRB CDR3s with higher hydrophobicity (lower Kidera factor 4), lower energy, and higher strength and volume indices. Similar TRBV-TRBJ usage was shown by naive CXCR3-negative and CXCR3-positive cells from the same donor, whereas distinct patterns were shown by memory cells.

The CDR3 holds 14 amino acids from the cysteine to the phenylalanine. No DNA sequence was recorded. CDR1 DFQATT and CDR2 SNEGSKA are derived from the germline V gene (reference sequence). For each CD8+ T cell subset, flow sorting was done in triplicate, and about 300,000 cells per subset went directly into RLT lysis buffer. Naive CD8+ T cells were defined stringently as CD45RO-CCR7+CD27+CD95- to exclude memory contaminants. Peripheral blood mononuclear cells were isolated from buffy coats by standard density gradient centrifugation. A FACSAria III was used to flow-sort naive CD8+ T cells into CXCR3-negative and CXCR3-positive populations. Total RNA was extracted from sorted cells using an RNeasy Mini Kit. Concerning this clonotype itself: Its antigen is not yet known.

TCRdb shows the sequencer as NextSeq 550. The Human TCR Profiling Kit (MiLaboratory) was used to prepare UMI-labeled 5' RACE TRB cDNA libraries. The full amount of extracted RNA was used for cDNA synthesis, and the full amount of resulting cDNA was used for PCR amplification. Libraries were prepared in parallel using an identical number of PCR cycles. Per the authors' processing: MIGEC and MiXCR extracted about 50,000 +/- 10,000 unique UMI-labeled TRB cDNA molecules per library, requiring at least two reads per UMI. Each library averaged about 37,000 +/- 9,700 functional in-frame TRB CDR3 nucleotide clonotypes without stop codons. Diversity metrics, including normalized Shannon-Wiener and Chao1, were computed in VDJtools after downsampling to 5000 UMI-labeled TRB molecules per sample. VDJtools was used to calculate clonotype-size-weighted physicochemical properties of the central five CDR3 residues, namely interaction energy, strength, volume and Kidera factor 4. Following TCRdb reprocessing, every CDR3 protein sequence forms one entry, and DNA is not provided. These V and J calls derive from TCRdb rather than the authors' analysis. The table for this sample shows about 150,000 distinct CDR3 sequences. About 0.28% of the sample lies in the top ten.

This receptor was identified in a human donor in good health. Some clones in this sample may be carry-over from other donors' samples. Recombination linked TRBV20-1 to TRBJ2-4; TCRdb returns TRBD2, unconfirmable since there is no DNA. The specimen was naive CXCR3+ CD8+ T cells from blood. Interpreted using the paper, the cell subset or site label stands for: CD45RO-CCR7+CD27+CD95- naive CD8+ T cells expressing CXCR3 (TNR3+). CDR3 sequence: CSARDTLYLNIQYF.